The 20 T cell receptor beta chains below all came from one sample that was sequenced in a study of cytotoxic CD8 clonotypes in ibrutinib-treated CLL. Clones were sequenced by immunoSEQ multiplex PCR, and TCRdb holds only the in-frame ones, with some missing. The profile shows roughly 130,000 clones, roughly 83% of them singletons. The material was PBMCs, obtained after 12 months of ibrutinib treatment. The source of these receptors is a human donor with chronic lymphocytic leukemia.

The chain uses TRBV11-2 and TRBJ2-1, with D tentatively TRBD2 (6 bases). CDR1 is SGHAT and CDR2 is FQNNGV in the germline V gene. This CDR3 comprises 15 residues. Trimming removed 2 bases from V and 9 bases from J, with 17 bases in between. CDR3 sequence reads: CASSLMLGSQGEQFF. In nucleotides, the CDR3 is TGTGCCAGCAGCTTAATGCTCGGGAGTCAGGGTGAGCAGTTCTTC.

This clone was seen a few times. The chain links TRBV18 to TRBJ2-5, with TRBD2 identical over 9 bases. J lost 5 bases, V lost 3 bases, and 10 bases had no gene match. The CDR3 length is 16 residues. Germline V CDR1 and CDR2: KGHSH, LQKENI. The CDR3 here is CASSPYSGSRVETQYF. CDR3 in DNA: TGTGCCAGCTCACCCTATAGCGGGAGTAGGGTGGAGACCCAGTACTTC.

The chain recombines TRBV9 with TRBJ2-7; 9 positions agree with TRBD2. Germline CDR1 reads SGDLS; CDR2 reads YYNGEE. V gave up 4 bases and J gave up 3 bases; unmatched junction bases: 17. CDR3 length equals 18 residues. The DNA of the CDR3 is TGTGCCAGCAGCCCAGGACTAGCGTCGAGCAACTTCAACTACGAGCAGTACTTC. Translation: CASSPGLASSNFNYEQYF.

The CDR3 protein is CASSPNWWRADQPQHF. In DNA form, the CDR3 reads TGTGCCAGCAGTCCGAATTGGTGGAGGGCGGATCAGCCCCAGCATTTT. This chain uses TRBV27 with TRBJ1-5; D not resolved. Trimming removed 5 bases from V and 5 bases from J, with 19 bases in between. This CDR3 is 16 amino acids long. The V gene's germline CDR1 is MNHEY and CDR2 SMNVEV (reference sequence).

The chain is built from TRBV6-5 and TRBJ1-1, with D tentatively TRBD1 (6 bases). The CDR3 has 14 amino acids. The germline gives CDR1 MNHEY, CDR2 SVGAGI. Trimming stripped 6 bases from V and 0 bases from J, with 11 bases between. This chain's CDR3 is CASRSGHLNTEAFF. The CDR3 DNA follows: TGTGCCAGCAGGTCGGGACACCTGAACACTGAAGCTTTCTTT.

V gene TRBV28 combines with J gene TRBJ1-1; perhaps TRBD1 as D (6 bases). CDR1 is MDHEN, CDR2 SYDVKM, per germline. Between the trimmed V and J ends, which lost 7 bases and 0 bases, there was a span of 27 bases. There are 19 residues in the CDR3. In nucleotides, the CDR3 is TGTGCCAGCAAGCAACACAACCGGGACATGGGACGTATGAACACTGAAGCTTTCTTT. The encoded protein is CASKQHNRDMGRMNTEAFF.

The rearrangement uses TRBV18 and TRBJ1-2, with D possibly matching TRBD1 (6 bases). Trimming removed 4 bases from V and 2 bases from J, with 8 bases in between. The CDR3 spans 13 residues. Germline CDR1 reads KGHSH; CDR2 reads LQKENI. The chain's CDR3 is CASSQQGNYGYTF. CDR3 coding DNA: TGTGCCAGCTCACAGCAGGGGAACTATGGCTACACCTTC.

The chain has TRBV2 and TRBJ2-1; 8 bases map to TRBD2. The trim removed 6 bases at V and 3 bases at J, leaving 1 base unmatched. The germline gives CDR1 SNHLY, CDR2 FYNNEI. This CDR3 has 13 amino acids. CDR3 nucleotide sequence: TGTGCCAGCAGGGCGGGAGGCTACAATGAGCAGTTCTTC. It codes for CASRAGGYNEQFF.

CDR3 region: CASSLEFGMKTQYF. CDR3 coding DNA: TGTGCCAGCAGCTTAGAGTTCGGGATGAAGACCCAGTACTTC. This sequence joins TRBV11-2 and TRBJ2-5; tentatively, D is TRBD2 (5 bases). Looked up from germline, CDR1 is SGHAT and CDR2 is FQNNGV. With 0 bases removed from V and 6 bases from J, the gap between germline ends came to 11 bases. This CDR3 is 14 amino acids long.

V is TRBV4-3 and J is TRBJ2-7; the D is unclear. V was shortened by 3 bases and J by 3 bases, with 18 bases between the two germline ends. The germline CDR1 and CDR2 sequences are LGHNA and YSLEER. The CDR3 totals 16 residues. The CDR3 loop is CASSHTGFSAIYEQYF. The CDR3 nucleotides read TGCGCCAGCAGCCACACGGGCTTTTCAGCGATCTACGAGCAGTACTTC.

V and J are TRBV5-4 and TRBJ2-7; either TRBD1 or TRBD2 may fit D (5 bases each). V lost 4 bases, J lost 7 bases, and 18 bases lay in between. CDR3 length equals 14 residues. Germline loops: CDR1 SGHNT, CDR2 YYREEE (reference sequence). The CDR3 DNA sequence: TGTGCCAGCAGCCGGGACCCCTTGAGGTCGGAGCAGTACTTC. The encoded protein is CASSRDPLRSEQYF. Combining the CDR3 with reference TRBV5-4 and TRBJ2-7 gives the whole variable domain ETGVTQSPTHLIKTRGQQVTLRCSSQSGHNTVSWYQQALGQGPQFIFQYYREEENGRGNFPPRFSGLQFPNYSSELNVNALELDDSALYLCASSRDPLRSEQYFGPGTRLTVT.

The J gene is TRBJ2-7, the V gene TRBV5-1; 13 nucleotides line up with TRBD2. The CDR3 sequence is 16 residues long. The V and J ends lost 4 bases and 7 bases, in that order; junction bases with no gene match: 11. In germline, CDR1 is SGHRS, CDR2 YFSETQ. Here the CDR3 DNA reads TGCGCCAGCAGCGGGACTAGCGGGACGCGAGGGGAGGAGCAGTACTTC. Its translation: CASSGTSGTRGEEQYF. Full variable domain (missing parts from reference TRBV5-1 and TRBJ2-7): KAGVTQTPRYLIKTRGQQVTLSCSPISGHRSVSWYQQTPGQGLQFLFEYFSETQRNKGNFPGRFSGRQFSNSRSEMNVSTLELGDSALYLCASSGTSGTRGEEQYFGPGTRLTVT.

V usage is TRBV7-2 and J usage is TRBJ1-5, with D perhaps TRBD1 (5 bases). V lost 6 bases and J 2 bases, leaving 14 bases between the germline ends. Germline CDR1 SGHTA, CDR2 FQGNSA. The CDR3 totals 15 residues. Here the CDR3 DNA reads TGTGCCAGCAGTCCAGTGGGGGGAGGCAATCAGCCCCAGCATTTT. Translated: CASSPVGGGNQPQHF.

V usage is TRBV6-1 and J usage is TRBJ2-7, with D uncertain. CDR1 MNHNS and CDR2 SASEGT come from the germline V gene. Trimming shortened V by 2 bases and J by 0 bases, and 11 bases separated the two germline ends. The CDR3 spans 15 residues. The CDR3 sequence: CASSERAWLSYEQYF. The DNA of the CDR3 is TGTGCCAGCAGTGAACGAGCCTGGCTCTCCTACGAGCAGTACTTC.

V is TRBV19 and J is TRBJ2-7, with D tentatively TRBD2 (5 bases). V was cut by 4 bases and J by 7 bases, with 14 bases left in between. Germline CDR1 and CDR2: LNHDA and SQIVND (reference sequence). The CDR3 runs to 13 residues. CDR3 in DNA: TGTGCCAGTAGTAGCCTTAGCTCGGGGGAGCAGTACTTC. Amino acids: CASSSLSSGEQYF.

V is TRBV5-1 and J is TRBJ2-7, with 8 bases fitting TRBD2. The CDR3 consists of 15 residues. Unmatched junction bases numbered 8, after V lost 0 bases and J lost 6 bases. Germline CDR1 SGHRS, CDR2 YFSETQ. CDR3 protein: CASSLGSGGPREQYF. CDR3 DNA: TGCGCCAGCAGCTTGGGGTCGGGAGGGCCTCGCGAGCAGTACTTC. The full variable domain, rest sourced from reference TRBV5-1 and TRBJ2-7, is KAGVTQTPRYLIKTRGQQVTLSCSPISGHRSVSWYQQTPGQGLQFLFEYFSETQRNKGNFPGRFSGRQFSNSRSEMNVSTLELGDSALYLCASSLGSGGPREQYFGPGTRLTVT.

The chain is built from TRBV4-1 and TRBJ2-7; D not certain. CDR1 and CDR2 (germline): MGHRA, YSYEKL. CDR3 length equals 14 residues. Trimming left V 2 bases short and J 0 bases short, with 8 bases between. The chain's CDR3 is CASSQRALSYEQYF. The CDR3, as DNA: TGCGCCAGCAGCCAACGAGCCCTCTCCTACGAGCAGTACTTC.

The chain recombines TRBV19 with TRBJ2-7, with 7 bases identical to TRBD2. Trimming removed 9 bases from V and 2 bases from J; junction bases left unmatched: 16. CDR1 and CDR2 from the germline V gene are LNHDA and SQIVND (reference sequence). CDR3 length: 16 residues. CDR3 sequence reads: CASSGKRASGTYEQYF. Written as DNA, the CDR3 is TGTGCCAGCTCAGGGAAACGGGCTAGCGGAACCTACGAGCAGTACTTC.

The CDR3 here is CASSPTLAGGWEQYF. The CDR3 bases are TGTGCCAGCAGTCCTACACTAGCGGGAGGGTGGGAGCAGTACTTC. V usage is TRBV28 and J usage is TRBJ2-7, with 13 bases identical to TRBD2. The CDR3 loop spans 15 amino acids. From germline, CDR1 is MDHEN and CDR2 SYDVKM. The J segment lost 7 bases and the V segment lost 5 bases, leaving 8 bases of the junction unmatched.

V is TRBV19 and J is TRBJ2-2; D ambiguous. The CDR3 sequence is 14 residues long. Germline-derived CDR1 and CDR2 are LNHDA and SQIVND (reference sequence). V gave up 3 bases and J gave up 6 bases, with 11 bases separating them. The DNA of the CDR3 is TGTGCCAGTAGTATCTTGGAGAATGCCGGGGAGCTGTTTTTT. The encoded protein is CASSILENAGELFF.